This TCR beta chain was captured by sequencing in a study of cytomegalovirus exposure and HLA in healthy donors. Study-level information: Genotyping showed 70% to 90% of some 400 donors falling in the Caucasian-associated ancestry cluster. Study-wide findings and caveats: Sequencing depth roughly uniform across donors was assumed in presence/absence analyses.

With 60 Vbeta and 13 Jbeta primers, the PCR was carried out. Authors' methods: Later analysis identified tens of millions of unique TCR beta chains, 10 million to 12 million shared. Profiling relied on immunoSEQ multiplex PCR, and the TCRdb table lists in-frame clones only, not all of them. The V and J calls and clone size were taken over from that table, and D and trimming were inferred from the DNA. The repertoire includes 150,000 or so clones, roughly 74% of them detected once, and roughly 7.8% sits in the top ten. The ends were cut back, 2 bases at V and 0 bases at J, with 13 bases in the middle. The CDR3 covers 16 residues. Per the germline V gene, CDR1 is SNHLY and CDR2 is FYNNEI. This clone was counted a single time. The target antigen is unknown.

This receptor was identified in a woman aged 35 to 49 in good health and CMV-seropositive. The chain couples TRBV2 to TRBJ1-1, with a possible D match to TRBD1 (6 bases). The specimen was PBMCs. The CDR3 nucleotides are TGTGCCAGCAGTGAACTGTTCCGACAGGTGAACACTGAAGCTTTCTTT. Translating gives CASSELFRQVNTEAFF. Based on the CDR3 plus reference TRBV2 and TRBJ1-1, the full variable domain is EPEVTQTPSHQVTQMGQEVILRCVPISNHLYFYWYRQILGQKVEFLVSFYNNEISEKSEIFDDQFSVERPDGSNFTLKIRSTKLEDSAMYFCASSELFRQVNTEAFFGQGTRLTVV.